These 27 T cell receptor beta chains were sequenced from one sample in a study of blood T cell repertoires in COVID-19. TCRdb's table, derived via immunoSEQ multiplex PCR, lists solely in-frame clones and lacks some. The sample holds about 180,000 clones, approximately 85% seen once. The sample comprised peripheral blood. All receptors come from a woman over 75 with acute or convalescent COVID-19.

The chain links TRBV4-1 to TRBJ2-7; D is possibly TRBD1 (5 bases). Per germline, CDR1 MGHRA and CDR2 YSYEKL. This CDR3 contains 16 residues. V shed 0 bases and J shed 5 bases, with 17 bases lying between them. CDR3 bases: TGCGCCAGCAGCCAAGATCCCGCCAGGGCGTTTAACGAGCAGTACTTC. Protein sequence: CASSQDPARAFNEQYF.

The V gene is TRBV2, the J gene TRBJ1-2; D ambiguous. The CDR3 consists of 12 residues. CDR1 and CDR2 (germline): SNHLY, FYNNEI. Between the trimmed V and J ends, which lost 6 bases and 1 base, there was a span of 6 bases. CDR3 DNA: TGTGCCAGCAGGTCTGTTAACTATGGCTACACCTTC. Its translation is CASRSVNYGYTF.

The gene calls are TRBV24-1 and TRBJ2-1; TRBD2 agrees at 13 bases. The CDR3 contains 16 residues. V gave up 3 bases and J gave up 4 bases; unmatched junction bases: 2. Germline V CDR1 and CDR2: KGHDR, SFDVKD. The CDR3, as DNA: TGTGCCACCAGTGATCTGACTAGCGGGGGGTACAATGAGCAGTTCTTC. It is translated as CATSDLTSGGYNEQFF.

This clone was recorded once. The CDR3 spells CASSQAGTAIRGEQYF. The CDR3, as DNA: TGTGCCAGCAGCCAGGCAGGGACAGCCATACGTGGCGAGCAGTACTTC. V usage is TRBV3-1 (or the pseudogene TRBV3-2) and J usage is TRBJ2-7, with 7 bases lining up with TRBD1. The junction had 14 bases not matched to a gene; V was cut back by 3 bases and J by 6 bases. Germline V gene data show CDR1 as LGHDT and CDR2 as YNNKEL (reference sequence). The CDR3 is 16 residues long.

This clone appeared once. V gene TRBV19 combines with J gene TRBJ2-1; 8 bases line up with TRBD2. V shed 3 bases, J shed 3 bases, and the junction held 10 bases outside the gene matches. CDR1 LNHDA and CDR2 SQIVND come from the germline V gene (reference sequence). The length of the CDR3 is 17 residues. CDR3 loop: CASSISRGAHLYNEQFF. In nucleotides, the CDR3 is TGTGCCAGTAGTATCTCGCGGGGGGCCCATCTCTACAATGAGCAGTTCTTC.

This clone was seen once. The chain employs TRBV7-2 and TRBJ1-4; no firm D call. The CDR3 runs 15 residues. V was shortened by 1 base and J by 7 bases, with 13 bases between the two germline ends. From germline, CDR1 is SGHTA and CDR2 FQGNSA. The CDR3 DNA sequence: TGTGCCAGCAGCTTAGTGGGGAGGAATAGTGAAAAACTGTTTTTT. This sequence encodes CASSLVGRNSEKLFF.

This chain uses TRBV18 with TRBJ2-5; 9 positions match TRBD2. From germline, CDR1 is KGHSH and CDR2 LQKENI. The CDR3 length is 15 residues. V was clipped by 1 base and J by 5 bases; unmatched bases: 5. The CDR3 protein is CASSPQRGDWETQYF. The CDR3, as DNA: TGTGCCAGCTCACCACAGCGGGGGGACTGGGAGACCCAGTACTTC.

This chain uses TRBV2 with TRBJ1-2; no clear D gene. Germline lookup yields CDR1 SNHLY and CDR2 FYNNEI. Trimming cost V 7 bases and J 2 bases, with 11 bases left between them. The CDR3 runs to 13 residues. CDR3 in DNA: TGTGCCAGCACCATTCGGGGAAACTATGGCTACACCTTC. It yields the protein CASTIRGNYGYTF.

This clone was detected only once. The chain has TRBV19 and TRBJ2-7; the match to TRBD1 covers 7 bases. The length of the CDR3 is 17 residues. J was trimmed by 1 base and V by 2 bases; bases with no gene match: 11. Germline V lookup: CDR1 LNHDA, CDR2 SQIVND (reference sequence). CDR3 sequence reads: CASSIKPGTVASYEQYF. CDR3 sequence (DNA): TGTGCCAGTAGTATAAAGCCCGGGACAGTTGCTTCCTACGAGCAGTACTTC.

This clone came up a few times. The CDR3 coding sequence is TGTGCCACCAGTGCCAGGGGAAGGGCTTTCTTT. Translating it yields CATSARGRAFF. The rearrangement links TRBV24-1 to TRBJ1-1; TRBD1 might be the D (6 bases). The V and J ends lost 5 bases and 11 bases respectively, with 11 bases between them. CDR1 KGHDR and CDR2 SFDVKD come from the germline V gene. There are 11 residues in the CDR3.

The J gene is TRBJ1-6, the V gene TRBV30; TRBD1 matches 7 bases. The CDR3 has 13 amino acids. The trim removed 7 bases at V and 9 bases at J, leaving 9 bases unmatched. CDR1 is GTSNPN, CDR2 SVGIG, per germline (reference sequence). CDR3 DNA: TGTGCCTTGGATGGCCAGGGGGGTTCACCCCTCCACTTT. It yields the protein CALDGQGGSPLHF.

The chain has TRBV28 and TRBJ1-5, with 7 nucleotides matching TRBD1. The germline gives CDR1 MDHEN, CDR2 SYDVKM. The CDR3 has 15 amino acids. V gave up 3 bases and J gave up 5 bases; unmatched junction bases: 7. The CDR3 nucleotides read TGTGCCAGCAGTTTCTTTCGCAGGGGGGATCAGCCCCAGCATTTT. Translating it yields CASSFFRRGDQPQHF.

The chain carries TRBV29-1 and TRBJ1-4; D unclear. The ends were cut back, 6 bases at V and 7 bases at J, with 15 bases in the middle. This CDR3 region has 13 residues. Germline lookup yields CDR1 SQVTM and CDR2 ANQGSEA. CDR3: CSVPGLGSEKLFF. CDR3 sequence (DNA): TGCAGCGTCCCGGGTTTGGGGAGTGAAAAACTGTTTTTT.

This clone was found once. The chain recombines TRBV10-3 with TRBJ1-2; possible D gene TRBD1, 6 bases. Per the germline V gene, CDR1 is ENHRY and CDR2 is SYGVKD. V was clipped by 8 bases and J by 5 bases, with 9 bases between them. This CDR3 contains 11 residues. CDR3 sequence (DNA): TGTGCCATCGGGGACATATATGGCTACACCTTC. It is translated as CAIGDIYGYTF.

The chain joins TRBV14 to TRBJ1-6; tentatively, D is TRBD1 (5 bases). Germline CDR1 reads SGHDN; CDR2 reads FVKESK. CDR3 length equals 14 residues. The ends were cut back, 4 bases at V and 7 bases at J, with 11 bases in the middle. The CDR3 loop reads CASSRGTLNSPLHF. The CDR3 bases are TGTGCCAGCAGCCGCGGGACCTTGAATTCACCCCTCCACTTT.

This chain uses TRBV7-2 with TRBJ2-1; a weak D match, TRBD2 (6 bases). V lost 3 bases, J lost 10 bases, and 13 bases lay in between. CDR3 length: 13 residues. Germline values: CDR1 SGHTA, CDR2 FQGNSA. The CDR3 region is CASSFSRENEQFF. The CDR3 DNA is TGTGCCAGCAGCTTTTCGCGGGAAAACGAGCAGTTCTTC.

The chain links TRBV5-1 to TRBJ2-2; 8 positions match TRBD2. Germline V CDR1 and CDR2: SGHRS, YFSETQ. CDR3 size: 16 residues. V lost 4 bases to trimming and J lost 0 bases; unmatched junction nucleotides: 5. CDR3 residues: CASSPGGGANTGELFF. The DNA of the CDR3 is TGCGCCAGCAGCCCCGGGGGGGGAGCGAACACCGGGGAGCTGTTTTTT.

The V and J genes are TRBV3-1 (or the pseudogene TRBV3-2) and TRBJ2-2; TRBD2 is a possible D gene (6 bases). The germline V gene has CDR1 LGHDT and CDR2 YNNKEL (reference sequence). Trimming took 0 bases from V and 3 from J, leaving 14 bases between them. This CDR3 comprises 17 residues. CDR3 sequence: CASSQDAGRDYTGELFF. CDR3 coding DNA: TGTGCCAGCAGCCAAGATGCAGGGCGGGATTACACCGGGGAGCTGTTTTTT.

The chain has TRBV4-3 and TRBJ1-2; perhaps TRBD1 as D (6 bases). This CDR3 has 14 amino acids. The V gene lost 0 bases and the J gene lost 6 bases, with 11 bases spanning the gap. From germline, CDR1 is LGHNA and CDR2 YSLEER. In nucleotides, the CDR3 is TGCGCCAGCAGCCAAGAACAGGGTTTTGATGGCTACACCTTC. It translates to CASSQEQGFDGYTF.

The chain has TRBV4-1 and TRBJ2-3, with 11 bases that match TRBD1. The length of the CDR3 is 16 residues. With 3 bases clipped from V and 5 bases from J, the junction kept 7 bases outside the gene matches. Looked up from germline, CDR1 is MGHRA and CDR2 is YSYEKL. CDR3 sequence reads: CASSHPTGTGGDTQYF. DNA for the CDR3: TGCGCCAGCAGCCATCCTACCGGGACAGGGGGAGATACGCAGTATTTT.

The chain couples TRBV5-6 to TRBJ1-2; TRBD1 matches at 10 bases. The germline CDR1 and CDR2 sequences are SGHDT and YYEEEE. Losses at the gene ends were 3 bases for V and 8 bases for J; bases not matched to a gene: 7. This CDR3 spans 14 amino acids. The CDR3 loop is CASSSGQGSRGYTF. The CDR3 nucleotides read TGTGCCAGCAGCTCGGGACAGGGGTCGCGAGGCTACACCTTC.

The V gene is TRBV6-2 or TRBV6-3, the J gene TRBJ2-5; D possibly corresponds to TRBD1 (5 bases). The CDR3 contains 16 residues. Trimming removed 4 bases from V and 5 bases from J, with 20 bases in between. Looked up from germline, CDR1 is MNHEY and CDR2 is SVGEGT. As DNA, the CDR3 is TGTGCCAGCAGTTCCTCGGATCCCAGGGATTGGGAGACCCAGTACTTC. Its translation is CASSSSDPRDWETQYF.

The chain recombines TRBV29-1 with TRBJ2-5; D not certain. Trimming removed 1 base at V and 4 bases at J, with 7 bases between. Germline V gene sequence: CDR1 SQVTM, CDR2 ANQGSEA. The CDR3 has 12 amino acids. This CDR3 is CSVEGGAETQYF. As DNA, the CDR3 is TGCAGCGTTGAAGGAGGAGCAGAGACCCAGTACTTC.

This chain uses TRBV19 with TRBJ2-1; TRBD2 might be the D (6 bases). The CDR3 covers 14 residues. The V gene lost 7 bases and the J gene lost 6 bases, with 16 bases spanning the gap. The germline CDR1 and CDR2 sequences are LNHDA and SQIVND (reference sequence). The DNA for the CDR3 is TGTGCCAGTAAGATCCTCCTGGGGGGCAATGAGCAGTTCTTC. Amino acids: CASKILLGGNEQFF.

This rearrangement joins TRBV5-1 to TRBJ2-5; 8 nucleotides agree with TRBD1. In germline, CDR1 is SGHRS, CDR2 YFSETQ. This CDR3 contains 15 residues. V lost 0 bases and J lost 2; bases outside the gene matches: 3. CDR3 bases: TGCGCCAGCAGCTTGGGGACAGGGATACAAGAGACCCAGTACTTC. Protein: CASSLGTGIQETQYF.

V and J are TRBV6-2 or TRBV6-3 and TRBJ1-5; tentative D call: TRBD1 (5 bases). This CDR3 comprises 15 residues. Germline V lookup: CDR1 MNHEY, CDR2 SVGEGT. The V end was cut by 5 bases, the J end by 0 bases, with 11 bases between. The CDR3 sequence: CASSRTGDSNQPQHF. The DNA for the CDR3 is TGTGCCAGCAGTCGTACAGGAGATAGCAATCAGCCCCAGCATTTT.

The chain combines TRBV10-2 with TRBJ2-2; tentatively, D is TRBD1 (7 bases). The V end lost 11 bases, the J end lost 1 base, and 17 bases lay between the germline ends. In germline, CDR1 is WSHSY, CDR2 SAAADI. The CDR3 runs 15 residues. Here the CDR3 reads CAVARGDMNTGELFF. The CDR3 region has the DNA TGCGCCGTGGCCAGGGGGGACATGAACACCGGGGAGCTGTTTTTT.